This T cell receptor beta chain is drawn from a study of beta chain features in type 1 diabetes. The germline V gene has CDR1 MGHRA and CDR2 YSYEKL. V shed 0 bases and J shed 3 bases, with 18 bases lying between them. The CDR3 consists of 17 residues. What was sequenced were expressed TCRB transcripts, since all of the isolated RNA had been reverse transcribed. Profiling relied on immunoSEQ multiplex PCR, and the TCRdb table lists in-frame clones only, not all of them. The sample consists of fewer than 250,000 clones, under 70% of them appearing once. The clonotype was recovered from a man under 40 in good health. The sample was naive CD4+ T cells from blood. The J gene is TRBJ2-7, the V gene TRBV4-1; D gene unclear. This CDR3 reads CASSQDSSPATYYEQYF. CDR3 bases: TGCGCCAGCAGCCAAGATTCCAGTCCCGCCACTTACTACGAGCAGTACTTC.